Presented here are 9 T cell receptor beta chains from one specimen sequenced in a study of T cells in Graves' hyperthyroidism and ophthalmopathy. TCR beta CDR3 sequences were amplified from RNA transcripts. TCR CDR3 underwent first-round RT-PCR with the HTBI primer set. TCRdb itself ran the multiplex PCR reads through MiXCR, one entry per CDR3 protein. The top ten hold less than 3.5% of the sample, which has around 600,000 distinct CDR3 sequences, roughly a sixth seen once. The sample comprised blood. All receptors derive from a woman in her forties with Graves' ophthalmopathy.

This clonotype was picked up one time. The CDR3 region is CASSDGLSEAFF. In DNA, the CDR3 is TGTGCCAGCAGCGATGGGCTTTCTGAAGCTTTCTTT. V is TRBV9 and J is TRBJ1-1; no clear D. Per germline, CDR1 SGDLS and CDR2 YYNGEE. Trimming left V 3 bases short and J 6 bases short, with 9 bases between. The CDR3 is made up of 12 amino acids.

The chain uses TRBV20-1 and TRBJ2-5, with D possibly matching TRBD2 (6 bases). The CDR3 runs to 15 residues. Deletions cut 0 bases from V and 5 bases from J, with 16 bases between. Germline V gene data show CDR1 as DFQATT and CDR2 as SNEGSKA (reference sequence). DNA for the CDR3: TGCAGTGCTAGAGATCTTGCGGGGCAAGGGGAGACCCAGTACTTC. It translates to CSARDLAGQGETQYF.

In this sample, this clonotype turned up many times. The genes are TRBV30 and TRBJ2-5, with D hard to call. The germline V gene has CDR1 GTSNPN and CDR2 SVGIG (reference sequence). Trimming left V 1 base short and J 4 bases short, with 4 bases between. The CDR3 has 11 residues. The CDR3 protein is CAWSEGETQYF. For the CDR3, the DNA is TGTGCCTGGAGTGAGGGAGAGACCCAGTACTTC.

This clonotype came up a few times. The gene calls are TRBV4-1 and TRBJ1-2, with 7 positions matching TRBD1. The germline V gene encodes CDR1 MGHRA and CDR2 YSYEKL. The CDR3 consists of 16 residues. Trimming removed 0 bases from V and 4 bases from J; junction bases left unmatched: 8. The CDR3 here is CASSQDEGGAGYGYTF. CDR3 sequence (DNA): TGCGCCAGCAGCCAAGATGAAGGGGGCGCTGGCTATGGCTACACCTTC.

This clonotype showed up just a few times. This rearrangement joins TRBV7-9 to TRBJ2-3, with TRBD2 matching 11 bases. The CDR3 is made up of 17 amino acids. Per germline, CDR1 SEHNR and CDR2 FQNEAQ (reference sequence). The V segment lost 1 base and the J segment 1 base; nucleotides outside the gene matches: 4. The CDR3 DNA is TGTGCCAGCAGCTTAGGGGGGACTAGCGGAGGCACAGATACGCAGTATTTT. Translating it yields CASSLGGTSGGTDTQYF.

This clonotype has just a few counts. The chain employs TRBV3-1 and TRBJ1-2; D remains unclear. The ends were cut back, 1 base at V and 7 bases at J, with 7 bases in the middle. From germline, CDR1 is LGHDT and CDR2 YNNKEL (reference sequence). The CDR3 totals 12 residues. CDR3 loop: CASSQGGLGYTF. CDR3 sequence (DNA): TGTGCCAGCAGCCAAGGTGGGCTTGGCTACACCTTC.

There are a few counts of this clonotype. The chain joins TRBV6-6 to TRBJ2-7, with no clear D. The germline V gene encodes CDR1 MNHNY and CDR2 SVGAGI (reference sequence). The CDR3 runs to 15 residues. The V gene lost 2 bases and the J gene lost 3 bases, with 14 bases spanning the gap. This CDR3 reads CASSYSEQPYYEQYF. In DNA, the CDR3 is TGTGCCAGCAGTTACAGTGAACAGCCCTACTACGAGCAGTACTTC.

This clonotype was picked up a small number of times. This chain links TRBV4-2 with TRBJ1-5; D remains unclear. The V end lost 0 bases, the J end lost 6 bases, and 9 bases lay between the germline ends. The V gene's germline CDR1 is LGHNA and CDR2 YNFKEQ. The CDR3 runs 14 residues. CDR3 loop: CASSQDVVAQPQHF. CDR3 in DNA: TGTGCCAGCAGCCAAGATGTGGTGGCTCAGCCCCAGCATTTT.

The chain couples TRBV5-8 to TRBJ2-4; no firm D call. CDR1 is SGHTS and CDR2 is YDEGEE in the germline V gene. Trimming took 0 bases from V and 3 from J, leaving 13 bases between them. The CDR3 covers 16 residues. Here the CDR3 reads CASSLVGPLGKNIQYF. The CDR3 nucleotides read TGTGCCAGCAGCTTGGTTGGACCACTGGGCAAAAACATTCAGTACTTC.